This T cell receptor beta chain was found in a study of identical twins. Study findings and constraints: Excess sharing between twins was weaker in beta out-of-frame sequences. Where out-of-frame alpha sequences were twin-shared, they showed excess low generation probability.

A universal primer site was added by template switching, and unique molecular identifiers were carried by the cDNA. TCRdb passed the 5' RACE reads through MiXCR, listing each CDR3 protein once. The data contain around 200,000 distinct CDR3 sequences, about a tenth of them seen just once; the ten biggest clones take up about 5.2%. The donor group consisted entirely of healthy Caucasians. In the case of this clonotype: The antigen remains unidentified.

Sequences were obtained from memory (CD45RO+) T cells sorted from blood. This receptor was taken from a young woman in good health.

Written as DNA, the CDR3 is TGTGCCAGCAGTTTATGGGGGGCGGACTATGGCTACACCTTC. It yields the protein CASSLWGADYGYTF. This chain uses TRBV12-3 or TRBV12-4 with TRBJ1-2; a possible D gene is TRBD1 (6 bases). CDR3 length: 14 amino acids. V was shortened by 2 bases and J by 3 bases, with 10 bases between the two germline ends.